This is a list of T cell receptor beta chains from one sample in a study of shared clonotypes between healthy human individuals. The protocol was immunoSEQ multiplex PCR, while the TCRdb copy is restricted to in-frame clones and leaves out a portion. The table lists some 2,000,000 clones, 85% to 95% of them singletons, with about 0.13% in the top ten. Sequencing was carried out using naive CD4+ T cells sorted from blood. These receptors were obtained from a young man in good health. Both conserved end residues are trimmed from each CDR3.

V gene: TRBV21-1; CDR3 protein: ASSKVRGLGETQY
V gene: TRBV11-2; CDR3 protein: ASSLVEWAGELF
V gene: TRBV5-1; CDR3 protein: ASSLGVVGSPLH
V gene: TRBV28; CDR3 protein: ASTNGNQPQH
V gene: TRBV6-5; CDR3 protein: ASSRTVTSTDTQY
V gene: TRBV28; CDR3 protein: ASRLLADTQY
V gene: TRBV5-5; CDR3 protein: ASSGETVNTEAF
V gene: TRBV5-1; CDR3 protein: ASRSGSSTDTQY
V gene: TRBV27; CDR3 protein: ASSSFTSGSLYEQY
V gene: TRBV29-1; CDR3 protein: SVDDLRGLQETQY
V gene: TRBV9; CDR3 protein: ASSLGRLSTDTQY
V gene: TRBV5-6; CDR3 protein: ASSLGAGSLTGELF
V gene: TRBV28; CDR3 protein: ASRAGYTGELF
V gene: TRBV5-6; CDR3 protein: ASSSPRDYISYEQY
V gene: TRBV25-1; CDR3 protein: ASSDYRVGTYEQY
V gene: TRBV5-6; CDR3 protein: ASTQDRGDEKLF
V gene: TRBV7-6; CDR3 protein: ASSLVQMNTEAF
V gene: TRBV7-2; CDR3 protein: ASSLGNSGNTIY
V gene: TRBV28; CDR3 protein: ASSSNDATNEKLF
V gene: TRBV9; CDR3 protein: ASSVEGGFYT
V gene: TRBV2; CDR3 protein: ASSTPSGKGTDTQY
V gene: TRBV7-7; CDR3 protein: ASSPSSGRIPTGELF
V gene: TRBV7-9; CDR3 protein: ASSSDSTYERY
V gene: TRBV6-1; CDR3 protein: ASSAGWEPF
V gene: TRBV4-3; CDR3 protein: ASSQDVYGQGDSPLH
V gene: TRBV6-1; CDR3 protein: ATRQVQNNQPQH
V gene: TRBV10-3; CDR3 protein: AISVFSGKETQY
V gene: TRBV27; CDR3 protein: ASSLSKGASSYEQY
V gene: TRBV29-1; CDR3 protein: SVRTGKNEKLF
V gene: TRBV5-5; CDR3 protein: ASSQSSWTDTNYGYT
V gene: TRBV7-8; CDR3 protein: ASSLDPTGQYEQY
V gene: TRBV6-1; CDR3 protein: ASSEEVTAYNEKLF
V gene: TRBV5-4; CDR3 protein: ASSLGTGTAKTQY
V gene: TRBV7-2; CDR3 protein: ASSLLAERAGDGYT
V gene: TRBV19; CDR3 protein: ASSTQGHEQY